The 16 T cell receptor beta chains in this list originate from one sample, sequenced in a study of human T cells and chemical hapten exposure. TCRdb re-called the RACE reads with MiXCR, one entry per CDR3 protein. The table records about 42,000 distinct CDR3 sequences, around 9% of them present only once. The time point was: patch test 2, 6 weeks after DPC sensitization. Documented treatment: therapeutic diphenylcyclopropenone sensitization with weekly scalp DPC. The source material was whole blood, sampled in connection with sensitization to the hapten diphenylcyclopropenone (DPC). These receptors were collected from a woman between 35 and 50 years old with alopecia areata. Some clones in this sample may be carry-over from other donors' samples.

A note on this clonotype: Since a much larger clone is just one base distant, this may be a read error. The V and J genes are TRBV29-1 and TRBJ2-2, with D possibly matching TRBD2 (6 bases). Germline V gene sequence: CDR1 SQVTM, CDR2 ANQGSEA. This CDR3 comprises 11 residues. The CDR3 sequence is CSVYTGGVLFF. The CDR3 DNA reads as TGCAGCGTGTACACGGGCGGGGTGCTGTTTTTT.

There are many counts of this clonotype. CDR3 sequence (DNA): TGTGCCAGCAGGAGGACAGCTAACTATGGCTACACCTTC. It codes for CASRRTANYGYTF. This chain uses TRBV28 with TRBJ1-2; possibly TRBD1 for D (6 bases). This CDR3 region has 13 residues. The V end lost 6 bases, the J end lost 0 bases, and 8 bases lay between the germline ends. From germline, CDR1 is MDHEN and CDR2 SYDVKM.

This clonotype was counted only a few times. V usage is TRBV20-1 and J usage is TRBJ2-5; 8 bases line up with TRBD1. Germline CDR1 is DFQATT and CDR2 is SNEGSKA (reference sequence). J was trimmed by 7 bases and V by 4 bases; bases with no gene match: 14. The CDR3 length is 15 residues. CDR3 protein: CSANYPAGGRGTQYF. The CDR3 DNA is TGCAGTGCTAACTATCCGGCAGGGGGCCGTGGGACCCAGTACTTC.

This clonotype was seen at least ten times. The chain joins TRBV6-5 to TRBJ2-2, with a weak D call TRBD2 (6 bases). Germline V CDR1 and CDR2: MNHEY, SVGAGI. Trimming took 8 bases from V and 0 from J, leaving 16 bases between them. The CDR3 sequence is 16 residues long. The CDR3 loop reads CASQRDGSTNTGELFF. As DNA, the CDR3 is TGTGCCAGCCAACGGGACGGGAGTACGAACACCGGGGAGCTGTTTTTT.

Ten or more counts support this clonotype. The chain uses TRBV3-1 and TRBJ2-2, with TRBD1 matching 7 bases. Unmatched junction bases numbered 9, after V lost 3 bases and J lost 2 bases. Looked up from germline, CDR1 is LGHDT and CDR2 is YNNKEL (reference sequence). The CDR3 totals 17 residues. The CDR3 sequence: CASSQYRGRQNTGELFF. The CDR3 nucleotides read TGTGCCAGCAGCCAGTACAGGGGCAGACAAAACACCGGGGAGCTGTTTTTT.

The chain carries TRBV20-1 and TRBJ1-5; D is unclear. The V gene lost 3 bases and the J gene lost 0 bases, with 12 bases spanning the gap. CDR1 DFQATT and CDR2 SNEGSKA come from the germline V gene (reference sequence). The CDR3 is 15 amino acids. CDR3 sequence reads: CSARYAGDSNQPQHF. The CDR3 DNA reads as TGCAGTGCTAGGTACGCGGGAGATAGCAATCAGCCCCAGCATTTT.

Ten or more counts support this clonotype. V and J are TRBV11-1 and TRBJ1-4; no firm D call. V lost 5 bases, J lost 7 bases, and 17 bases lay in between. CDR3 length: 15 residues. Germline V gives CDR1 SGHAT, CDR2 FQDESV (reference sequence). As DNA, the CDR3 is TGTGCCAGCAGCCCGGACCAAGGTAGATTTGAAAAACTGTTTTTT. This translates into CASSPDQGRFEKLFF.

There are many counts of this clonotype. This chain's CDR3 is CASSWAGETEAFF. The CDR3 nucleotides read TGTGCCAGCAGTTGGGCAGGGGAAACTGAAGCTTTCTTT. V gene TRBV12-3 or TRBV12-4 combines with J gene TRBJ1-1, with TRBD1 as a possible D gene (6 bases). V gave up 4 bases and J gave up 5 bases, with 11 bases separating them. The CDR3 contains 13 residues.

This clonotype was recorded at least ten times. The chain employs TRBV4-3 and TRBJ2-7, with D possibly TRBD2 on 7 matching bases. V lost 0 bases and J 2 bases, leaving 17 bases between the germline ends. The CDR3 is 17 residues long. In germline, CDR1 is LGHNA, CDR2 YSLEER. This chain's CDR3 is CASSQDGTTRGPYEQYF. The CDR3 DNA reads TGCGCCAGCAGCCAAGATGGGACTACCCGGGGGCCCTACGAGCAGTACTTC.

This clonotype turned up a few times. The V call is TRBV5-5, the J call TRBJ1-4; possibly TRBD1 for D (6 bases). The CDR3 extends over 16 amino acids. The germline V gene encodes CDR1 SGHKS and CDR2 YYEKEE (reference sequence). The V end lost 4 bases, the J end lost 2 bases, and 15 bases lay between the germline ends. CDR3 DNA: TGTGCCAGCAGCATACGTGTGGGGGCGACTAATGAAAAACTGTTTTTT. Protein: CASSIRVGATNEKLFF.

This clonotype showed up many times. The chain employs TRBV27 and TRBJ2-3, with 8 bases that match TRBD1. The CDR3 spans 15 residues. Trimming at V came to 6 bases and at J to 4 bases, leaving 9 bases not matched to a gene. The germline CDR1 and CDR2 sequences are MNHEY and SMNVEV (reference sequence). In nucleotides, the CDR3 is TGTGCCAGCAGCCCGGGACAGGCCTGGTCAGATACGCAGTATTTT. It specifies CASSPGQAWSDTQYF.

This clonotype has at least ten counts. The chain couples TRBV30 to TRBJ1-2; D gene ambiguous. Trimming removed 0 bases at V and 8 bases at J, with 7 bases between. CDR1 GTSNPN and CDR2 SVGIG come from the germline V gene (reference sequence). This CDR3 comprises 11 residues. The CDR3 DNA reads TGTGCCTGGAGTGTACGGAGCGGCTACACCTTC. Residues: CAWSVRSGYTF.

This clonotype was recorded many times. The rearrangement uses TRBV6-2 or TRBV6-3 and TRBJ2-2; the D gene is possibly TRBD1 (7 bases). The CDR3 runs 16 residues. Trimming took 5 bases from V and 3 from J, leaving 16 bases between them. The germline V gene encodes CDR1 MNHEY and CDR2 SVGEGT. CDR3 coding DNA: TGTGCCAGCAGTCAGGGGGGTCAGCGTCACACCGGGGAGCTGTTTTTT. It codes for CASSQGGQRHTGELFF.

In its sample, this clonotype was seen many times. V and J are TRBV18 and TRBJ1-3; a weak D match, TRBD1 (5 bases). V was cut by 3 bases and J by 0 bases, with 12 bases left in between. CDR1 is KGHSH and CDR2 is LQKENI in the germline V gene. The CDR3 runs to 16 residues. The CDR3 region is CASSPRVQDSGNTIYF. In DNA form, the CDR3 reads TGTGCCAGCTCACCCCGAGTACAGGACTCTGGAAACACCATATATTTT.

This clonotype was counted ten times or more. The rearrangement uses TRBV7-9 and TRBJ2-1; the D call may be TRBD1 or TRBD2 (6 bases each). The V end lost 1 base, the J end lost 7 bases, and 14 bases lay between the germline ends. Germline V gives CDR1 SEHNR, CDR2 FQNEAQ (reference sequence). The CDR3 loop spans 15 amino acids. The CDR3 DNA sequence: TGTGCCAGCAGCTTAGAGAAGGGGGGTCCGAATGAGCAGTTCTTC. As protein: CASSLEKGGPNEQFF.

CDR3 amino acids: CASSLALQGLAAKLFF. In DNA form, the CDR3 reads TGTGCCAGCAGCTTAGCTCTACAGGGTCTAGCGGCAAAACTGTTTTTT. The chain couples TRBV7-9 to TRBJ1-4, with D possibly TRBD1 on 6 matching bases. Trimming left V 0 bases short and J 10 bases short, with 18 bases between. In germline, CDR1 is SEHNR, CDR2 FQNEAQ (reference sequence). The CDR3 is made up of 16 amino acids.